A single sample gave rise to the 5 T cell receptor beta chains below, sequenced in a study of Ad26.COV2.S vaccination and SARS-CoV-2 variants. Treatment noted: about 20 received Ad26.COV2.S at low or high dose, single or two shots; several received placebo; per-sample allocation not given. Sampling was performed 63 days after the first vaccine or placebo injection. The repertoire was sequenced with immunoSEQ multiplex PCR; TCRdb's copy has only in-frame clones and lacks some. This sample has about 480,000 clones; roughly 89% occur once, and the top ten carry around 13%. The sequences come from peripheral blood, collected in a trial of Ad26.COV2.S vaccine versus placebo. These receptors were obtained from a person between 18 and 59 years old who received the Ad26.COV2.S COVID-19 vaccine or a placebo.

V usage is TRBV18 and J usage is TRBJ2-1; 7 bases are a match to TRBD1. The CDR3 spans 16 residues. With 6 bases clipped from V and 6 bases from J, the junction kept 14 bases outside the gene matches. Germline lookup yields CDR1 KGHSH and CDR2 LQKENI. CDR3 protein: CASSPARQGAGNEQFF. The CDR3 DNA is TGTGCCAGCTCTCCGGCCCGACAGGGAGCTGGCAATGAGCAGTTCTTC. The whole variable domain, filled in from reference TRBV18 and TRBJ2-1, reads NAGVMQNPRHLVRRRGQEARLRCSPMKGHSHVYWYRQLPEEGLKFMVYLQKENIIDESGMPKERFSAEFPKEGPSILRIQQVVRGDSAAYFCASSPARQGAGNEQFFGPGTRLTVL.

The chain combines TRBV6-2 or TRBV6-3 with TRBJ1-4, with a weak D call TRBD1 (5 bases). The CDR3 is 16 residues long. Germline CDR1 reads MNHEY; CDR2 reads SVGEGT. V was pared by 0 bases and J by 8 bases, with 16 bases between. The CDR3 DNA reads TGTGCCAGCAGTTACTCGGGCGGACAACCACTCGAAAAACTGTTTTTT. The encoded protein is CASSYSGGQPLEKLFF.

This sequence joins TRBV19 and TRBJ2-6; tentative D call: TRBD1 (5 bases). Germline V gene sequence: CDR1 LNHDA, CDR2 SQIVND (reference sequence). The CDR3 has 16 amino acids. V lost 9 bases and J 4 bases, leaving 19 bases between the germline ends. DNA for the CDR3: TGTGCCAGCCTCTCTATGGGCAGGGTGGGGGCCAACGTCCTGACTTTC. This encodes CASLSMGRVGANVLTF.

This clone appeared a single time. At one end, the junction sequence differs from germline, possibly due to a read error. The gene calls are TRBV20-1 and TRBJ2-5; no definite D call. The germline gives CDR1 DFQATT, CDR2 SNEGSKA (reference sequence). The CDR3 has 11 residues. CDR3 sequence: CSARGIEAQYF. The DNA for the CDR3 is TGCAGTGCTAGAGGGATAGAGGCCCAGTACTTC.

In nucleotides, the CDR3 is TGTGCCAGCAGTGACGGACTAGGATTCGACGAGCAGTACTTC. It encodes CASSDGLGFDEQYF. This sequence joins TRBV6-1 and TRBJ2-7; TRBD2 aligns across 7 bases. The germline CDR1 and CDR2 sequences are MNHNS and SASEGT. J lost 5 bases, V lost 3 bases, and 7 bases had no gene match. The CDR3 is 14 residues long.